These T cell receptor beta chains were read from a single sample in a study of metastatic and nonmetastatic thyroid tumors. TCRdb re-called the PCR reads with MiXCR. This sample has 85,000 to 100,000 clones; 10% to 15% occur once, and the top ten carry 11%. The sequenced sample consisted of blood. All receptors come from a female donor with papillary thyroid cancer or a benign thyroid nodule (not recorded which). Some clones in this sample may be carry-over from other donors' samples. CDR3s include the opening cysteine and the closing phenylalanine or tryptophan. The D gene is left open where the match is weak. Size is stated for part of the rows, as once, few or many counts, or as a class when the clone is expanded.

D	J	size	V	DNA	CDR3
NA	TRBJ2-2	many	TRBV4-3	TGCGCCAGCAGCCAAGTTAGCACCGGGGAGCTGTTTTTT	CASSQVSTGELFF
TRBD2	TRBJ2-5	NA	TRBV7-2	TGTGCCAGCAGCTTAACTAGCGTTTGGTGGGGGACCCAGTACTTC	CASSLTSVWWGTQYF
TRBD2	TRBJ2-7	NA	TRBV20-1	TGCAGTGCTAGACTTTCTAGCGGGAGTCCCTACGAGCAGTACTTC	CSARLSSGSPYEQYF
TRBD2	TRBJ2-7	many	TRBV4-3	TGCGCCAGCAGCCAAGTGGGCGGGGGGGCGATGGCTTACGAGCAGTACTTC	CASSQVGGGAMAYEQYF
NA	TRBJ2-1	many	TRBV20-1	TGCAGTGCTCGCAGGGGGGGCAGGGACAATGAGCAGTTCTTC	CSARRGGRDNEQFF
NA	TRBJ1-2	many	TRBV3-1	TGTGCCACCAGGGGTATGGGCTATGGCTACACCTTC	CATRGMGYGYTF
NA	TRBJ1-3	many	TRBV19	TGTGCCAGTAGCCCCGGATCCTCTGGAAACACCATATATTTT	CASSPGSSGNTIYF
NA	TRBJ1-2	many	TRBV10-3	TGTGCCATCAGCCGGTTGAAGGATGGCTACACCTTC	CAISRLKDGYTF
TRBD2	TRBJ2-3	many	TRBV5-1	TGCGCCAGCTCCGCTAGCGGGAGCACAGATACGCAGTATTTT	CASSASGSTDTQYF
NA	TRBJ2-1	many	TRBV6-5	TGTGCCAGCAGTTACGGTTGGCAGGCCCACAATGAGCAGTTCTTC	CASSYGWQAHNEQFF
NA	TRBJ2-3	many	TRBV2	TGTGCCAGCACCCCGGGGGGTACAGGGGCGCAGTATTTT	CASTPGGTGAQYF
NA	TRBJ1-1	many	TRBV19	TGTGCCAGTAGTATAGGCGGTTTCGGGGGGCGCAGTGTCACTGAAGCTTTCTTT	CASSIGGFGGRSVTEAFF
NA	TRBJ1-5	few	TRBV20-1	TGCAGTGCCCTAGGGGACCACACTAATCAGCCCCAGCATTTT	CSALGDHTNQPQHF
NA	TRBJ1-4	many	TRBV4-1	TGCGCCAGCAGCCAAGATCGGCTGCAAGGGGAAAAACTGTTTTTT	CASSQDRLQGEKLFF
TRBD1	TRBJ2-7	many	TRBV30	TGTGCCTGGAGGGACAGGGGAGGCGAGCAGTACTTC	CAWRDRGGEQYF
NA	TRBJ2-5	many	TRBV3-1	TGTGCCAGCAGCCCAGCGACAGGCACGCGGGAGACCCAGTACTTC	CASSPATGTRETQYF
NA	TRBJ1-2	many	TRBV20-1	TGCAGGCCAGCACCGGGCGGATTATATGGCTACACCTTC	CRPAPGGLYGYTF
TRBD2	TRBJ2-1	many	TRBV7-3	TGTGCCAGCAGCTTAAGGGTAGCGGGGGCCTACAATGAGCAGTTCTTC	CASSLRVAGAYNEQFF
NA	TRBJ1-6	many	TRBV11-2	TGTGCCAGCAGCTTATTCTGGCAGCACTCCGCCGGGATTTCACCCCTCCACTTT	CASSLFWQHSAGISPLHF